The 17 T cell receptor beta chains listed next were all sequenced from one sample in a study of spatial heterogeneity in lung cancer. Study results and limitations: Mutation tallies in tumors tracked expanded intratumoral alpha and beta TCR counts.

In TCRdb, the 5' RACE reads were re-called with MiXCR into one record per CDR3 protein. The sample lists around 3,600 distinct CDR3 sequences; roughly 8% were seen once. The time point: sample taken at primary tumor resection. These TCRs are of unknown antigen specificity. The sample in question was lung tumor tissue, obtained at surgery. Every receptor here comes from a male donor with early-stage non-small cell lung cancer.

In the case of this clonotype: This may arise from a read error, as a much more abundant clone is one base away. This chain joins TRBV5-5 and TRBJ1-3; 7 nucleotides match TRBD1. Germline V gene lookup returns CDR1 SGHKS and CDR2 YYEKEE (reference sequence). The length of the CDR3 is 20 residues. CDR3 in DNA: TGTGCCAGCAGCCCAGGGGCGACAGGGTCCCAACATTCCTCTGTAAACACCATATATTTT. The encoded protein is CASSPGATGSQHSSVNTIYF.

Within the sample, this clonotype is medium-sized (0.01 to 0.1%). This chain joins TRBV19 and TRBJ2-3, with D uncertain. CDR1 and CDR2 (germline): LNHDA, SQIVND (reference sequence). V lost 3 bases and J lost 1, with 8 bases in between. The CDR3 has 14 amino acids. CDR3 in amino acids: CASSIAFRTDTQYF. The CDR3, as DNA: TGTGCCAGTAGTATCGCTTTTCGCACAGATACGCAGTATTTT.

By share, this clonotype ranks as medium-sized. The chain has TRBV18 and TRBJ2-2, with 7 nucleotides matching TRBD1. CDR1 and CDR2 from the germline V gene are KGHSH and LQKENI. There are 16 residues in the CDR3. V shed 0 bases and J 4 bases; nucleotides not matched to a gene: 5. For the CDR3, the DNA is TGTGCCAGCTCACCACCGGGACAGTCTCGCACCGGGGAGCTGTTTTTT. Amino acids: CASSPPGQSRTGELFF.

By sample share, this clonotype is medium-sized. This CDR3 reads CSVEVGPINTEAFF. In DNA, the CDR3 is TGCAGCGTTGAGGTTGGGCCGATCAACACTGAAGCTTTCTTT. The V call is TRBV29-1, the J call TRBJ1-1; no definite D call. This CDR3 region has 14 residues. The germline CDR1 and CDR2 sequences are SQVTM and ANQGSEA. Between the trimmed V and J ends, which lost 3 bases and 2 bases, there was a span of 13 bases.

Within the sample, this clonotype is medium-sized. The chain carries TRBV6-5 and TRBJ2-2; no reliable D call. CDR3 length: 15 residues. The V and J ends lost 6 bases and 0 bases respectively, with 11 bases between them. Germline-derived CDR1 and CDR2 are MNHEY and SVGAGI. CDR3 nucleotide sequence: TGTGCCAGCAGCCGAAGGGCCGCGAACACCGGGGAGCTGTTTTTT. This sequence encodes CASSRRAANTGELFF.

This clonotype is termed medium-sized. The rearrangement joins TRBV6-2 or TRBV6-3 to TRBJ2-6, with unresolved D. Deletions cut 2 bases from V and 0 bases from J, with 5 bases between. Per germline, CDR1 MNHEY and CDR2 SVGEGT. This CDR3 contains 15 residues. The CDR3 DNA sequence: TGTGCCAGCAGTTACGGGAACTCTGGGGCCAACGTCCTGACTTTC. Encoded protein: CASSYGNSGANVLTF.

This clonotype is medium-sized (0.01 to 0.1%). CDR3 in amino acids: CSARRRAGGTGELFF. The CDR3 DNA follows: TGCAGTGCTAGACGGCGGGCCGGGGGCACCGGGGAGCTGTTTTTT. This chain links TRBV20-1 with TRBJ2-2, with D maybe TRBD2 (6 bases). Germline V gene lookup returns CDR1 DFQATT and CDR2 SNEGSKA (reference sequence). The V and J ends lost 2 bases and 4 bases respectively, with 14 bases between them. This CDR3 has 15 residues.

This clonotype was found many times. This sequence joins TRBV27 and TRBJ2-7; 9 bases match TRBD2. The CDR3 length is 14 residues. Trimming at V came to 7 bases and at J to 6 bases, leaving 10 bases not matched to a gene. CDR1 and CDR2 from the germline V gene are MNHEY and SMNVEV (reference sequence). Here the CDR3 DNA reads TGTGCCAGCACCCTGGGGGCTAGCGGGACCGAGCAGTACTTC. Its protein is CASTLGASGTEQYF.

Within the sample, this clonotype is medium-sized. The chain carries TRBV7-9 and TRBJ2-1, with no clear D. Trimming removed 0 bases from V and 9 bases from J, with 6 bases in between. CDR3 length: 12 amino acids. Germline-derived CDR1 and CDR2 are SEHNR and FQNEAQ (reference sequence). The CDR3 nucleotides are TGTGCCAGCAGCTTAGCTATAGGTGAGCAGTTCTTC. This sequence encodes CASSLAIGEQFF.

This clonotype is judged medium-sized. CDR3 amino acids: CATGGVGSGTHNEQFF. CDR3 coding DNA: TGTGCCACTGGGGGTGTCGGGAGCGGGACGCACAATGAGCAGTTCTTC. The chain uses TRBV24-1 and TRBJ2-1; 7 nucleotides match TRBD2. The trim removed 10 bases at V and 5 bases at J, leaving 16 bases unmatched. Germline CDR1 and CDR2: KGHDR and SFDVKD. The CDR3 extends over 16 amino acids.

By frequency in the sample, this clonotype is medium-sized. J is TRBJ2-1 and V is TRBV11-2; 12 nucleotides align to TRBD2. Per germline, CDR1 SGHAT and CDR2 FQNNGV. J gave up 0 bases and V 6 bases, and 18 bases lay outside the gene matches. CDR3 length: 21 amino acids. CDR3 bases: TGTGCCAGCAGTCAATACCTTGGGCTAGCGGGAGGGCTTCGCTCCTACAATGAGCAGTTCTTC. Its translation is CASSQYLGLAGGLRSYNEQFF.

The rearrangement uses TRBV29-1 and TRBJ1-2; TRBD1 aligns across 8 bases. Germline CDR1 is SQVTM and CDR2 is ANQGSEA. The CDR3 spans 12 residues. V lost 6 bases to trimming and J lost 11 bases; unmatched junction nucleotides: 11. The CDR3 bases are TGCAGCGTAGGCCATAGGACAGGGCCTTACACCTTC. Translating it yields CSVGHRTGPYTF. The full variable domain, with the rest looked up from reference TRBV29-1 and TRBJ1-2, is SAVISQKPSRDICQRGTSLTIQCQVDSQVTMMFWYRQQPGQSLTLIATANQGSEATYESGFVIDKFPISRPNLTFSTLTVSNMSPEDSSIYLCSVGHRTGPYTFGSGTRLTVV.

This clonotype was picked up many times. The CDR3 nucleotides are TGTGCCAGCAGCTTATTTGAGACGGTTAATGAAAAACTGTTTTTT. The encoded protein is CASSLFETVNEKLFF. The chain carries TRBV7-9 and TRBJ1-4, with D unresolved. The CDR3 runs 15 residues. Per germline, CDR1 SEHNR and CDR2 FQNEAQ (reference sequence). V was pared by 2 bases and J by 4 bases, with 11 bases between.

This clonotype was detected ten times or more. The chain uses TRBV19 and TRBJ2-2; tentative D call: TRBD1 (5 bases). Germline CDR1 LNHDA, CDR2 SQIVND (reference sequence). Trimming removed 9 bases at V and 2 bases at J, with 25 bases between. There are 18 residues in the CDR3. The CDR3 loop is CASRALTRGLGNTGELFF. The CDR3 bases are TGTGCCAGCAGGGCCTTAACAAGGGGTCTCGGTAACACCGGGGAGCTGTTTTTT.

This clonotype is medium-sized by share. This may come from a read error, since a much larger clone is one base off. This rearrangement joins TRBV6-1 to TRBJ2-1, with 7 bases lining up with TRBD2. Germline CDR1 is MNHNS and CDR2 is SASEGT. The CDR3 has 16 residues. DNA for the CDR3: TGTGCCACCAGTGAGCAGGCAGGGAGGGGAGACAATGAGCAGTTCTTC. It yields the protein CATSEQAGRGDNEQFF.

This clonotype is medium-sized. The chain recombines TRBV7-2 with TRBJ2-7; no clear D gene. The CDR3 extends over 12 amino acids. Germline CDR1 is SGHTA and CDR2 is FQGNSA. V shed 10 bases and J shed 4 bases, with 14 bases lying between them. CDR3 in amino acids: CATSILGYEQYF. CDR3 nucleotides: TGTGCCACCTCGATACTGGGGTACGAGCAGTACTTC. Using reference TRBV7-2 and TRBJ2-7 for the parts outside the CDR3, the full variable domain is GAGVSQSPSNKVTEKGKDVELRCDPISGHTALYWYRQSLGQGLEFLIYFQGNSAPDKSGLPSDRFSAERTGGSVSTLTIQRTQQEDSAVYLCATSILGYEQYFGPGTRLTVT.

This clonotype is medium-sized (0.01 to 0.1%) within its sample. The chain recombines TRBV20-1 with TRBJ1-2; D remains ambiguous. CDR3 length: 13 residues. CDR1 and CDR2 from the germline V gene are DFQATT and SNEGSKA (reference sequence). Trimming left V 7 bases short and J 3 bases short, with 15 bases between. The CDR3 nucleotides are TGCAGTGTCCCATCGTTCGGGCACTATGGCTACACCTTC. This encodes CSVPSFGHYGYTF.